This entry features one TCR beta chain sequence. Antigen unknown. V dropped 2 bases and J dropped 4 bases, with 12 bases sitting between them. Germline-derived CDR1 and CDR2 are SGHTS and YDEGEE. The CDR3 is 15 amino acids. This entry is derived from a study of shared clonotypes between healthy human individuals. Study-wide findings and caveats: Clonotypes that were shared across a handful of donors made up around 5.5% of naive CD4 clonotypes.

Here immunoSEQ multiplex PCR was the method, and the copy in TCRdb shows in-frame clones only, minus some. The table lists around 2,000,000 clones, about 95% of them singletons, with 0.13% in the top ten. What was sequenced was naive CD4+ T cells sorted from blood. Subset specified: CD45RA+ positively selected. V is TRBV5-8 and J is TRBJ2-2; D might be TRBD2 (6 bases). This clonotype was obtained from a man aged 18 to 35 in good health. CDR3 nucleotides: TGTGCCAGCAGCTTTGACGGGAGAAGCACCGGGGAGCTGTTTTTT. Its protein is CASSFDGRSTGELFF.